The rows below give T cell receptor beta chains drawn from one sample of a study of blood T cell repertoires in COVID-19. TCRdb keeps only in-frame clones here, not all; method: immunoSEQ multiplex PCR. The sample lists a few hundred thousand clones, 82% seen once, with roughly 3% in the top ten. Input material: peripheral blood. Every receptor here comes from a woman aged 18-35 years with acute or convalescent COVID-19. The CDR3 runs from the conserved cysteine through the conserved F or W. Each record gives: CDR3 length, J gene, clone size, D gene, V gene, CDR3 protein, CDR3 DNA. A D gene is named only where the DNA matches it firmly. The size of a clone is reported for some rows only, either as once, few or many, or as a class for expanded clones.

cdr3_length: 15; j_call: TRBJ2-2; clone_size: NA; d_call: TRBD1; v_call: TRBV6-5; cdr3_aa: CASSIQGGHTGELFF; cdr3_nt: TGTGCCAGCAGTATACAGGGGGGCCACACCGGGGAGCTGTTTTTT
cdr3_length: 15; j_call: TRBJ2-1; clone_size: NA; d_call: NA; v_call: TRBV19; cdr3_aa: CASHPWWRLYNEQFF; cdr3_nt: TGTGCCAGCCACCCGTGGTGGCGGCTGTACAATGAGCAGTTCTTC
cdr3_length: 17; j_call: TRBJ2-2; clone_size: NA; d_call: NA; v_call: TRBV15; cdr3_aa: CATSSLFGRANTGELFF; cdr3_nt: TGTGCCACCAGCAGCCTCTTCGGGCGGGCGAACACCGGGGAGCTGTTTTTT
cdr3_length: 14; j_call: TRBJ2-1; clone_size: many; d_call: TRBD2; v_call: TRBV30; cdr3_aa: CACYRDYSKNEQFF; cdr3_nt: TGTGCCTGCTACCGGGACTACTCCAAGAATGAGCAGTTCTTC
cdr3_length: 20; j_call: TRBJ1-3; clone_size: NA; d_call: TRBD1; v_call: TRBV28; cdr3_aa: CASSSPGGDRGRETGNTIYF; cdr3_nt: TGTGCCAGCAGTTCCCCGGGGGGGGACAGGGGGCGAGAGACTGGAAACACCATATATTTT
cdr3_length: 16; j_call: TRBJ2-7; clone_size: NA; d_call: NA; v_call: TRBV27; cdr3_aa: CASSLRWADISYEQYF; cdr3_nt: TGTGCCAGCAGTTTAAGGTGGGCAGATATCTCCTACGAGCAGTACTTC
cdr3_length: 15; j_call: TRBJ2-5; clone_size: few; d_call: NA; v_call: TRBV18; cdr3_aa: CASSPHPGEKETQYF; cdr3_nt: TGTGCCAGCTCACCACACCCGGGAGAAAAAGAGACCCAGTACTTC
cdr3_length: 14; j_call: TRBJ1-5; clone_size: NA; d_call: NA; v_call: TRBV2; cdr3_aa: CASRRDSSNQPQHF; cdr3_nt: TGTGCCAGCAGAAGGGACTCTAGCAATCAGCCCCAGCATTTT
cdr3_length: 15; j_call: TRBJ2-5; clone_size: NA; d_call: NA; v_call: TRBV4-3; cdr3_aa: CASSQGVGSGETQYF; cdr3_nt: TGCGCCAGCAGCCAAGGGGTCGGGTCTGGAGAGACCCAGTACTTC
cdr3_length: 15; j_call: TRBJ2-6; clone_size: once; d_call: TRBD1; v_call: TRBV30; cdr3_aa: CAWSQQGAGANVLTF; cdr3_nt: TGTGCCTGGAGTCAGCAGGGGGCTGGGGCCAACGTCCTGACTTTC